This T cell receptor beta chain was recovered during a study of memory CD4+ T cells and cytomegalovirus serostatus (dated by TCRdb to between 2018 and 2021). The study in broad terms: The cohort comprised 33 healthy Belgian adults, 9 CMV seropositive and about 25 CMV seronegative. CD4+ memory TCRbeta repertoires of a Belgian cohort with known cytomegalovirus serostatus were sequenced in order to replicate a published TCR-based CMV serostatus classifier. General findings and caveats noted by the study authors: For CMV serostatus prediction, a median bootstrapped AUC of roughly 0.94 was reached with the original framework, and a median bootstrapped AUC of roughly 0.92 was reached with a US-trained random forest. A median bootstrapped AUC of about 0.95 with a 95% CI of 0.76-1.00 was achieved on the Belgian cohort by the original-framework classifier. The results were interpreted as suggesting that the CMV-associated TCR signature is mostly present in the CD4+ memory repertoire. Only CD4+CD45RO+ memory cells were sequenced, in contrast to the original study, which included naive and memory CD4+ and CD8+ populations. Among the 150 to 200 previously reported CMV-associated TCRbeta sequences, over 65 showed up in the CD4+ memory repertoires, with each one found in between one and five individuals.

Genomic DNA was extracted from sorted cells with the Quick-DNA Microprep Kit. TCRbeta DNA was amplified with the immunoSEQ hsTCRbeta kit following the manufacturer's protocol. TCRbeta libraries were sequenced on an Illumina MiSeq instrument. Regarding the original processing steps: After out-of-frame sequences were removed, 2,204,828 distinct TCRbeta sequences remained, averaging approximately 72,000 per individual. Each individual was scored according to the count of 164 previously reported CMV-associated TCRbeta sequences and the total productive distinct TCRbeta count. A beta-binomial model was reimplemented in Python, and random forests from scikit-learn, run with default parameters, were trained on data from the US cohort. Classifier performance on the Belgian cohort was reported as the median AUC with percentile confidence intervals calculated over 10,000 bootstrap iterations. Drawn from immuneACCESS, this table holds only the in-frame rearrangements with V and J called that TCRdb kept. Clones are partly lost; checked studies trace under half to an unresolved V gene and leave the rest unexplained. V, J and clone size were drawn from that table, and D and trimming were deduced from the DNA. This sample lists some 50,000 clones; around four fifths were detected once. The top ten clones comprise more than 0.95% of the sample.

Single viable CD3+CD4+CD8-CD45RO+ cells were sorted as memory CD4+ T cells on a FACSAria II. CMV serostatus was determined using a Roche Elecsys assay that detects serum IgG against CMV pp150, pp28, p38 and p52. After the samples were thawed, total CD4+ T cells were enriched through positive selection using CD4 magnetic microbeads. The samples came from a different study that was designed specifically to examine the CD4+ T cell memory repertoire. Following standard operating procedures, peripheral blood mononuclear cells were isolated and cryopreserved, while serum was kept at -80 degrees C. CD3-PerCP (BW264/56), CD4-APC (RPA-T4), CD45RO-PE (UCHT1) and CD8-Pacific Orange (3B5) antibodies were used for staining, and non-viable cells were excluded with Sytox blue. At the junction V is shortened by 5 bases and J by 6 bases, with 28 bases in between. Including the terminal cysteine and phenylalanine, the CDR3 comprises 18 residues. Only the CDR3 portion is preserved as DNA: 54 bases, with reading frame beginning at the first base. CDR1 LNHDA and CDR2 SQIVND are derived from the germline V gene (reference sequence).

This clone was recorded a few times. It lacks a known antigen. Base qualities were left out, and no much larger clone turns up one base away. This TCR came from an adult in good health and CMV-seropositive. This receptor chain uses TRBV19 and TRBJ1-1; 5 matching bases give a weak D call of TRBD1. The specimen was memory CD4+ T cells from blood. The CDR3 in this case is CASSYRFGVAGVNPEAFF. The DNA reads TGTGCCAGTAGTTATAGGTTCGGGGTCGCGGGGGTCAACCCTGAAGCTTTCTTT.